The rows below give T cell receptor beta chains drawn from one sample of a study of identical twins. Each CDR3 protein is one row after TCRdb ran MiXCR on the 5' RACE reads. Counted here are fewer than 900,000 distinct CDR3 sequences, over 20% occurring once; the ten biggest clones make up 4.3%. The sample was also linked to a second study, of T cells expressing NK-cell markers.

Sequences were obtained from PBMCs. These TCRs come from a woman younger than 30 in good health. The CDR3 runs from the conserved cysteine through the conserved F or W. D genes are given only for firm matches. The size field is filled for only some rows; it gives once, few, many or a size class.

clone size,V gene,J gene,D gene,CDR3 protein,CDR3 DNA
-,TRBV29-1,TRBJ2-7,-,CSATPVGGGEQYF,TGCAGCGCCACACCCGTGGGGGGAGGCGAGCAGTACTTC
many,TRBV10-3,TRBJ2-3,-,CALGWRPDTQYF,TGTGCCCTCGGCTGGCGCCCAGATACGCAGTATTTT
few,TRBV7-2,TRBJ2-1,TRBD2,CASSLASGMTYNEQFF,TGTGCCAGCAGCTTAGCGAGCGGGATGACCTACAATGAGCAGTTCTTC
many,TRBV29-1,TRBJ2-1,TRBD2,CSVNKRGGVYNEQFF,TGCAGCGTTAACAAGCGGGGGGGTGTGTACAATGAGCAGTTCTTC
few,TRBV14,TRBJ2-3,TRBD2,CASSLGTRRGDTQYF,TGTGCCAGCAGCCTAGGGACTAGACGTGGAGATACGCAGTATTTT
many,TRBV12-3/TRBV12-4,TRBJ1-2,TRBD1,CASRGQGSGYTF,TGTGCCAGCAGGGGACAGGGTAGTGGCTACACCTTC
-,TRBV12-3/TRBV12-4,TRBJ2-7,-,CASSLQEKLYEQYF,TGTGCCAGCAGTTTGCAGGAAAAACTATACGAGCAGTACTTC
-,TRBV7-3,TRBJ2-7,TRBD1,CASSLSQGAPYEQYF,TGTGCCAGCAGCTTATCTCAGGGGGCCCCCTACGAGCAGTACTTC
few,TRBV15,TRBJ2-4,-,CATSRDVDGENIQYF,TGTGCCACCAGCAGAGATGTCGACGGAGAAAACATTCAGTACTTC
many,TRBV20-1,TRBJ2-7,TRBD2,CSARRTSGDYEQYF,TGCAGTGCTAGGAGGACTAGCGGGGACTACGAGCAGTACTTC
few,TRBV6-2/TRBV6-3,TRBJ2-7,TRBD2,CASSYSRRTSGNYEQYF,TGTGCCAGCAGTTACTCGAGGAGGACTAGCGGGAATTACGAGCAGTACTTC
few,TRBV9,TRBJ2-3,TRBD2,CASSVTVAGGQARDTQYF,TGTGCCAGCAGCGTAACCGTAGCGGGGGGACAGGCCCGGGATACGCAGTATTTT
many,TRBV29-1,TRBJ1-2,TRBD1,CSVDGTGEGYTF,TGCAGCGTTGACGGGACAGGGGAAGGCTACACCTTC
-,TRBV20-1,TRBJ1-1,-,CSASMGTGTEAFF,TGCAGTGCTAGTATGGGTACTGGCACTGAAGCTTTCTTT
few,TRBV5-1,TRBJ2-1,-,CASRPQTSYNEQFF,TGCGCCAGCAGACCCCAGACCTCCTACAATGAGCAGTTCTTC
-,TRBV6-1,TRBJ2-7,TRBD2,CASRREGSSYEQYF,TGTGCCAGCCGGCGGGAGGGGTCCTCCTACGAGCAGTACTTC
few,TRBV6-5,TRBJ2-3,-,CASSYVGGRPTQYF,TGTGCCAGCAGTTACGTGGGAGGACGGCCTACGCAGTATTTT
few,TRBV12-3/TRBV12-4,TRBJ1-6,TRBD1,CASSHPTGGNSPLHF,TGTGCCAGCAGCCATCCTACAGGGGGAAATTCACCCCTCCACTTT
few,TRBV27,TRBJ2-7,TRBD1,CASSLQGAGYEQYF,TGTGCCAGCAGTTTACAGGGGGCAGGCTACGAGCAGTACTTC
-,TRBV12-3/TRBV12-4,TRBJ1-5,-,CASSPGQTQHF,TGTGCCAGCAGTCCAGGACAGACCCAGCATTTT
-,TRBV11-3,TRBJ2-6,-,CASNGGAEGANVLTF,TGTGCCAGCAATGGGGGGGCAGAAGGGGCCAACGTCCTGACTTTC
-,TRBV6-5,TRBJ2-3,TRBD2,CASSWLAGYTDTQYF,TGTGCCAGCAGTTGGCTAGCGGGGTACACAGATACGCAGTATTTT
-,TRBV6-5,TRBJ1-3,-,CASSFRGAAGNTIYF,TGTGCCAGCAGTTTTCGGGGGGCAGCTGGAAACACCATATATTTT
-,TRBV29-1,TRBJ1-1,-,CSVEGGRETEAFF,TGCAGCGTTGAAGGGGGCCGTGAAACTGAAGCTTTCTTT
-,TRBV30,TRBJ1-2,-,CAWSESTVYGYTF,TGTGCCTGGAGTGAATCCACCGTCTATGGCTACACCTTC
few,TRBV12-3/TRBV12-4,TRBJ2-1,TRBD1,CASSSRDRGSEQFF,TGTGCCAGCAGTTCCCGGGACAGGGGTAGTGAGCAGTTCTTC
few,TRBV12-5,TRBJ2-7,TRBD1,CASALGQGDEQYF,TGTGCTAGTGCCTTGGGACAGGGGGACGAGCAGTACTTC
few,TRBV20-1,TRBJ2-5,-,CSTKTPGETQYF,TGCAGTACCAAAACCCCAGGGGAGACCCAGTACTTC
many,TRBV12-3/TRBV12-4,TRBJ1-2,-,CASSPTGNYGYTF,TGTGCCAGCAGTCCGACAGGAAACTATGGCTACACCTTC
-,TRBV13,TRBJ2-3,TRBD2,CASSLTGGDTQYF,TGTGCCAGCAGCCTTACGGGAGGAGATACGCAGTATTTT
few,TRBV29-1,TRBJ2-1,TRBD1,CSVLPRGHSLISNEQFF,TGCAGCGTTCTGCCTAGGGGGCATTCCCTGATTTCCAATGAGCAGTTCTTC
many,TRBV6-5,TRBJ2-1,TRBD2,CASSYLAGGPNEQFF,TGTGCCAGCAGTTACTTAGCGGGGGGGCCTAATGAGCAGTTCTTC
-,TRBV4-3,TRBJ2-3,-,CASSPLGTPLDTQYF,TGCGCCAGCAGCCCCCTGGGCACTCCCCTAGATACGCAGTATTTT
few,TRBV7-2,TRBJ1-2,TRBD1,CASSLGGTGGDGYTF,TGTGCCAGCAGCTTAGGTGGAACAGGGGGAGATGGCTACACCTTC
few,TRBV12-3/TRBV12-4,TRBJ1-1,TRBD1,CASSDRVGTEAFF,TGTGCCAGCAGTGACAGGGTTGGCACTGAAGCTTTCTTT
few,TRBV12-3/TRBV12-4,TRBJ1-4,-,CASSHGHSTNEKLFF,TGTGCCAGCAGCCATGGGCATAGCACTAATGAAAAACTGTTTTTT
few,TRBV20-1,TRBJ2-1,TRBD2,CSARDLSRASGGPNEQFF,TGCAGTGCTAGAGACCTCTCTCGGGCTAGCGGGGGCCCCAATGAGCAGTTCTTC
few,TRBV6-5,TRBJ2-1,TRBD1,CASSFQGVYNEQFF,TGTGCCAGCAGTTTCCAGGGGGTATACAATGAGCAGTTCTTC
few,TRBV10-3,TRBJ2-2,-,CAISESQANTGELFF,TGTGCCATCAGTGAGTCCCAGGCGAACACCGGGGAGCTGTTTTTT
-,TRBV7-2,TRBJ2-7,-,CASSLREPGYEQYF,TGTGCCAGCAGCTTGAGAGAACCGGGGTACGAGCAGTACTTC
-,TRBV12-3/TRBV12-4,TRBJ1-1,-,CASSFNRRGWDGAEAFF,TGTGCCAGCAGTTTTAACCGTCGCGGGTGGGACGGCGCTGAAGCTTTCTTT
few,TRBV7-8,TRBJ2-2,TRBD2,CASSLVAIQRGGLWAGELFF,TGTGCCAGCAGCTTAGTGGCCATCCAGCGGGGGGGGCTGTGGGCCGGGGAGCTGTTTTTT
few,TRBV10-3,TRBJ2-4,TRBD2,CAISESVAGGIDIQYF,TGTGCCATCAGTGAGTCTGTAGCGGGAGGAATTGACATTCAGTACTTC
many,TRBV6-2/TRBV6-3,TRBJ2-2,-,CASRRAGPTGELFF,TGTGCCAGCAGGAGAGCGGGTCCTACCGGGGAGCTGTTTTTT
-,TRBV5-1,TRBJ2-3,TRBD2,CASSPGYLAGIPSTDTQYF,TGCGCCAGCAGCCCAGGGTACCTAGCGGGGATACCTAGCACAGATACGCAGTATTTT
few,TRBV20-1,TRBJ2-3,-,CSALVPDTQYF,TGCAGTGCCCTCGTGCCAGATACGCAGTATTTT
many,TRBV20-1,TRBJ2-3,TRBD2,CSASISGSTTDTQYF,TGCAGTGCTTCGATTAGCGGGAGTACGACAGATACGCAGTATTTT
few,TRBV5-1,TRBJ1-2,-,CASSLAATSNYGYTF,TGCGCCAGCAGCTTGGCCGCCACCTCTAACTATGGCTACACCTTC
few,TRBV6-1,TRBJ1-2,TRBD1,CASSLQGAGGYTF,TGTGCCAGCAGTCTTCAGGGGGCGGGTGGCTACACCTTC
once,TRBV20-1,TRBJ2-7,TRBD2,CSARAPLAGDEQYF,TGCAGTGCTAGAGCCCCCCTAGCGGGGGACGAGCAGTACTTC
many,TRBV20-1,TRBJ1-1,-,CSARVGGRLNTEAFF,TGCAGTGCTAGAGTAGGGGGACGGTTGAACACTGAAGCTTTCTTT
-,TRBV5-5,TRBJ2-7,-,CASSFSRSSYEQYF,TGTGCCAGCAGCTTTTCCAGGAGCTCCTACGAGCAGTACTTC
-,TRBV5-1,TRBJ1-1,TRBD1,CASKGTGGSRAEAFF,TGCGCCAGCAAGGGGACAGGGGGATCAAGGGCTGAAGCTTTCTTT
-,TRBV19,TRBJ2-3,-,CASSNPTKGNMGQYF,TGTGCCAGTAGTAATCCAACTAAAGGAAACATGGGGCAGTATTTT
-,TRBV18,TRBJ2-7,TRBD2,CASSPYSRGGFDEQYF,TGTGCCAGCTCACCATATTCCCGGGGAGGGTTCGACGAGCAGTACTTC
once,TRBV5-1,TRBJ2-3,TRBD2,CASSLVPTGFGTSGNPDTQYF,TGCGCCAGCAGCTTGGTCCCTACAGGGTTTGGGACTAGCGGGAATCCAGATACGCAGTATTTT
-,TRBV2,TRBJ1-1,-,CASSITRMNTEAFF,TGTGCCAGCAGCATTACTAGGATGAACACTGAAGCTTTCTTT
few,TRBV5-5,TRBJ1-1,-,CASSPYRAGTEAFF,TGTGCCAGCAGCCCATACAGGGCGGGGACTGAAGCTTTCTTT
-,TRBV9,TRBJ2-7,-,CASSVAQSEQYF,TGTGCCAGCAGCGTAGCCCAGAGCGAGCAGTACTTC